Below are 30 T cell receptor beta chains sequenced from a single sample in a study of cytomegalovirus exposure and HLA in healthy donors. This PCR relied on a set of 60 Vbeta primers and 13 Jbeta primers. Clones were read by immunoSEQ multiplex PCR, and TCRdb kept only the in-frame ones, dropping some. The sample has roughly 290,000 clones, 85% to 90% seen once. Source material: PBMCs. The receptors were gathered from a woman aged 18-29 years in good health and CMV-seronegative.

The CDR3 protein is CASGDGDRGNSPLHF. The CDR3 DNA sequence: TGTGCTAGTGGTGACGGGGACAGGGGGAATTCACCCCTCCACTTT. The chain employs TRBV12-5 and TRBJ1-6; TRBD1 agrees at 11 bases. The CDR3 runs to 15 residues. The germline gives CDR1 LGHNT, CDR2 FRNRAP. With V trimmed by 5 bases and J by 7 bases, 4 bases remained unmatched.

This clone has just one count. At one of its ends the junction is not consistent with the germline gene, which may arise from a read error. The chain joins TRBV27 to TRBJ2-7, with D maybe TRBD2 (7 bases). The CDR3 runs 13 residues. Germline values: CDR1 MNHEY, CDR2 SMNVEV (reference sequence). The CDR3, as DNA: TGTGCCAGCAGTTTCCAGAGGGGAGGGGGGGCCCTCTTC. It specifies CASSFQRGGGALF.

The table lists this clone with a few counts. V is TRBV4-1 and J is TRBJ1-3; 7 bases agree with TRBD1. Germline V gene lookup returns CDR1 MGHRA and CDR2 YSYEKL. The J segment lost 1 base and the V segment lost 2 bases, leaving 5 bases of the junction unmatched. This CDR3 region has 16 residues. CDR3 sequence reads: CASSQPQGKSGNTIYF. The CDR3 bases are TGCGCCAGCAGCCAACCACAGGGGAAGTCTGGAAACACCATATATTTT.

The V gene is TRBV7-2, the J gene TRBJ2-7; 7 nucleotides align to TRBD1. The CDR3 spans 15 residues. V dropped 1 base and J dropped 3; count of bases not matched to a gene: 6. Germline lookup yields CDR1 SGHTA and CDR2 FQGNSA. The CDR3, as DNA: TGTGCCAGCAGCTTAGATAGGGCAGGGGGCTACGAGCAGTACTTC. Protein: CASSLDRAGGYEQYF.

The chain carries TRBV7-9 and TRBJ2-3; TRBD1 aligns across 11 bases. This CDR3 spans 16 amino acids. Per the germline V gene, CDR1 is SEHNR and CDR2 is FQNEAQ (reference sequence). Germline trimming cut 4 bases from V and 10 bases from J; bases unmatched to any gene: 13. In DNA form, the CDR3 reads TGTGCCAGCAGCTACTTAGGACAGGGGGCCCCCGCGGCGCAGTATTTT. Translation: CASSYLGQGAPAAQYF.

CDR3 DNA: TGTGCCAGCAGCGGAGATAGCGGGGGGGCCCCGGATACGCAGTATTTT. Its protein is CASSGDSGGAPDTQYF. The chain links TRBV9 to TRBJ2-3; 11 nucleotides match TRBD2. The V segment lost 3 bases and the J segment 6 bases; nucleotides outside the gene matches: 9. The V gene's germline CDR1 is SGDLS and CDR2 YYNGEE. The CDR3 length is 16 residues.

This chain connects TRBV7-2 to TRBJ1-2, with 7 bases lining up with TRBD1. The length of the CDR3 is 14 residues. In germline, CDR1 is SGHTA, CDR2 FQGNSA. Trimming took 0 bases from V and 9 from J; bases not matched to a gene: 7. DNA for the CDR3: TGTGCCAGCAGCTTAGCGCAAGGGGGCAGGAGCTACACCTTC. The encoded protein is CASSLAQGGRSYTF.

The chain uses TRBV5-1 and TRBJ2-5; 8 bases agree with TRBD2. This CDR3 region has 13 residues. Per the germline V gene, CDR1 is SGHRS and CDR2 is YFSETQ. Trimming cost V 5 bases and J 2 bases; bases outside gene matches: 2. Here the CDR3 DNA reads TGCGCCAGCAGTTCGGGGGGGCAAGAGACCCAGTACTTC. Protein: CASSSGGQETQYF. The complete variable domain, with remaining parts taken from reference TRBV5-1 and TRBJ2-5, reads KAGVTQTPRYLIKTRGQQVTLSCSPISGHRSVSWYQQTPGQGLQFLFEYFSETQRNKGNFPGRFSGRQFSNSRSEMNVSTLELGDSALYLCASSSGGQETQYFGPGTRLLVL.

The CDR3 nucleotides are TGCACCAGCAGCCAAGATACGGACAGGGGGCACACTGAAGCTTTCTTT. This codes for CTSSQDTDRGHTEAFF. J is TRBJ1-1 and V is TRBV1; the table gives TRBD1 as D, unverified against the DNA. TRBV1 is an annotated pseudogene. The CDR3 is 16 amino acids.

V is TRBV5-1 and J is TRBJ2-1; no clear D. Germline CDR1 is SGHRS and CDR2 is YFSETQ. The V end was cut by 3 bases, the J end by 2 bases, with 18 bases between. The CDR3 extends over 17 amino acids. The CDR3 DNA is TGCGCCAGCAGCTCCGGAGACCTAGTTTCCCCCTACAATGAGCAGTTCTTC. This sequence encodes CASSSGDLVSPYNEQFF.

The chain links TRBV5-1 to TRBJ1-5, with D possibly matching TRBD1 (5 bases). Germline CDR1 reads SGHRS; CDR2 reads YFSETQ. V lost 1 base, J lost 5 bases, and 10 bases lay in between. The CDR3 sequence is 14 residues long. The CDR3 DNA reads as TGCGCCAGCAGCTTGAGTGGGGGGGATCAGCCCCAGCATTTT. Translating gives CASSLSGGDQPQHF.

The chain links TRBV27 to TRBJ2-5; tentatively, D is TRBD1 (5 bases). The V gene lost 2 bases and the J gene lost 7 bases, with 11 bases spanning the gap. CDR1 is MNHEY and CDR2 is SMNVEV in the germline V gene (reference sequence). The CDR3 runs 13 residues. Here the CDR3 DNA reads TGTGCCAGCAGTTTAGGGCAGGGCGGGACCCAGTACTTC. Translated, it gives CASSLGQGGTQYF.

To note about this clone: Relative to the germline gene, one junction end is altered; a read error may explain this. V is TRBV7-9 and J is TRBJ1-1; no firm D call. CDR1 is SEHNR and CDR2 is FQNEAQ in the germline V gene (reference sequence). CDR3 size: 14 residues. The CDR3 spells CSSSPAFYEAEAFF. The CDR3 region has the DNA TGTTCCAGCAGTCCTGCGTTTTATGAAGCTGAAGCTTTCTTT.

The CDR3 protein is CASSGGLAVQETQYF. CDR3 bases: TGTGCCAGCAGCGGGGGACTAGCAGTCCAAGAGACCCAGTACTTC. V gene TRBV5-4 combines with J gene TRBJ2-5, with 9 nucleotides matching TRBD2. Per germline, CDR1 SGHNT and CDR2 YYREEE (reference sequence). The junction had 5 bases not matched to a gene; V was cut back by 4 bases and J by 1 base. The length of the CDR3 is 15 residues.

The DNA for the CDR3 is TGTGCCAGCAGCTCAACAGGGGGCTTGGAGACCCAGTACTTC. Translating it yields CASSSTGGLETQYF. The genes are TRBV7-2 and TRBJ2-5; TRBD1 matches at 9 bases. V gave up 4 bases and J gave up 5 bases; unmatched junction bases: 5. CDR3 length: 14 residues. Germline-derived CDR1 and CDR2 are SGHTA and FQGNSA. Full variable domain (outside the CDR3, taken from reference TRBV7-2 and TRBJ2-5): GAGVSQSPSNKVTEKGKDVELRCDPISGHTALYWYRQSLGQGLEFLIYFQGNSAPDKSGLPSDRFSAERTGGSVSTLTIQRTQQEDSAVYLCASSSTGGLETQYFGPGTRLLVL.

The chain is built from TRBV9 and TRBJ2-1; 7 bases map to TRBD2. The germline V gene has CDR1 SGDLS and CDR2 YYNGEE. The ends lost 4 bases at V and 6 bases at J; junction bases unmatched: 4. The CDR3 covers 13 residues. CDR3 protein: CASSSWTSNEQFF. The CDR3 region has the DNA TGTGCCAGCAGCTCCTGGACTAGCAATGAGCAGTTCTTC.

This clone has a single count. This sequence joins TRBV10-1 and TRBJ1-1, with D unresolved. The CDR3 totals 13 residues. Trimming took 5 bases from V and 5 from J, leaving 12 bases between them. The germline gives CDR1 WNHNN, CDR2 SYGVQD (reference sequence). CDR3 sequence (DNA): TGCGCCAGCAGTTCAGACCCGGGGACTGAAGCTTTCTTT. Amino acid sequence: CASSSDPGTEAFF.

The chain couples TRBV6-5 to TRBJ2-2, with D possibly being TRBD2 (6 bases). The germline V gene has CDR1 MNHEY and CDR2 SVGAGI. CDR3 size: 16 residues. V gave up 2 bases and J gave up 5 bases, with 15 bases separating them. CDR3 sequence reads: CASSYTGLALTGELFF. As DNA, the CDR3 is TGTGCCAGCAGTTACACGGGGCTAGCGCTGACCGGGGAGCTGTTTTTT.

The V gene is TRBV7-2, the J gene TRBJ1-2; D possibly corresponds to TRBD1 (6 bases). Germline V gene lookup returns CDR1 SGHTA and CDR2 FQGNSA. CDR3 length: 17 residues. V was cut by 3 bases and J by 5 bases, with 22 bases left in between. CDR3 loop: CASSFQPGGGDGYGYTF. CDR3 bases: TGTGCCAGCAGCTTCCAGCCGGGTGGGGGCGACGGTTATGGCTACACCTTC. Complete variable domain (other parts from reference TRBV7-2 and TRBJ1-2): GAGVSQSPSNKVTEKGKDVELRCDPISGHTALYWYRQSLGQGLEFLIYFQGNSAPDKSGLPSDRFSAERTGGSVSTLTIQRTQQEDSAVYLCASSFQPGGGDGYGYTFGSGTRLTVV.

The rearrangement uses TRBV5-1 and TRBJ2-1, with 9 bases matching TRBD1. CDR1 is SGHRS and CDR2 is YFSETQ in the germline V gene. The trim removed 0 bases at V and 8 bases at J, leaving 6 bases unmatched. This CDR3 contains 15 residues. Here the CDR3 reads CASSLARDRVHEQFF. In DNA, the CDR3 is TGCGCCAGCAGCTTGGCCCGGGACAGGGTTCATGAGCAGTTCTTC.

Points on this clone: The same CDR3 can be traced to other DNA sequences in this sample. This chain joins TRBV5-6 and TRBJ1-2; D is ambiguous. Germline lookup yields CDR1 SGHDT and CDR2 YYEEEE. The V gene lost 0 bases and the J gene lost 4 bases, with 4 bases spanning the gap. The CDR3 spans 12 residues. The chain's CDR3 is CASSLAGYGYTF. CDR3 coding DNA: TGTGCCAGCAGCTTGGCGGGCTATGGCTACACCTTC.

This chain connects TRBV2 to TRBJ1-2; tentatively, D is TRBD1 (5 bases). Trimming pared 2 bases from V and 10 bases from J, leaving 11 bases between. The V gene's germline CDR1 is SNHLY and CDR2 FYNNEI. This CDR3 is built from 12 residues. The CDR3 coding sequence is TGTGCCAGCAGTGAAAGGGACTTTGACTACACCTTC. The encoded protein is CASSERDFDYTF.

This chain uses TRBV9 with TRBJ2-1, with no clear D. The V and J ends lost 3 bases and 0 bases respectively, with 10 bases between them. Germline V gene sequence: CDR1 SGDLS, CDR2 YYNGEE. CDR3 size: 15 residues. The CDR3 sequence: CASSAATYSYNEQFF. The CDR3 DNA sequence: TGTGCCAGCAGCGCAGCGACCTACTCCTACAATGAGCAGTTCTTC.

A single count supports this clone. Relative to the germline gene, one junction end is altered; a read error may explain this. CDR3 amino acids: CSSSTVPGQGAYTEAFF. DNA for the CDR3: TGTTCCAGCAGCACAGTCCCGGGACAGGGGGCGTACACTGAAGCTTTCTTT. This chain uses TRBV7-9 with TRBJ1-1, with 12 bases fitting TRBD1. Germline CDR1 reads SEHNR; CDR2 reads FQNEAQ (reference sequence). CDR3 length equals 17 residues.

The V and J genes are TRBV2 and TRBJ2-1; no clear D. V was shortened by 4 bases and J by 6 bases, with 10 bases between the two germline ends. Germline V lookup: CDR1 SNHLY, CDR2 FYNNEI. CDR3 length: 13 residues. CDR3: CASSVGGVNEQFF. As DNA, the CDR3 is TGTGCCAGCAGTGTAGGCGGAGTCAATGAGCAGTTCTTC.

J is TRBJ1-1 and V is TRBV9; D may be TRBD1 (5 bases). V lost 0 bases and J lost 4, with 16 bases in between. CDR3 length equals 16 residues. Germline values: CDR1 SGDLS, CDR2 YYNGEE. The CDR3 spells CASSVEGRGSITEAFF. CDR3 in DNA: TGTGCCAGCAGCGTAGAGGGGAGGGGTTCGATCACTGAAGCTTTCTTT.

V gene TRBV4-1 combines with J gene TRBJ2-2; 9 positions agree with TRBD1. Germline V gene data show CDR1 as MGHRA and CDR2 as YSYEKL. This CDR3 comprises 17 residues. V was clipped by 4 bases and J by 3 bases; unmatched bases: 9. CDR3 amino acids: CASSRQPTGGYTGELFF. DNA for the CDR3: TGCGCCAGCAGCCGGCAACCCACAGGGGGCTACACCGGGGAGCTGTTTTTT.

The gene calls are TRBV2 and TRBJ1-1, with a weak D call TRBD1 (6 bases). V lost 6 bases and J 0 bases, leaving 20 bases between the germline ends. Germline V gene lookup returns CDR1 SNHLY and CDR2 FYNNEI. The CDR3 contains 17 residues. The CDR3 DNA reads TGTGCCAGCAGGGGCACAGGGTGGTCTGGGATGAACACTGAAGCTTTCTTT. It codes for CASRGTGWSGMNTEAFF.

This chain links TRBV13 with TRBJ2-3; D is unresolved. Germline V lookup: CDR1 PRHDT, CDR2 FYEKMQ (reference sequence). V was pared by 6 bases and J by 6 bases, with 10 bases between. This CDR3 comprises 12 residues. The CDR3: CASRLGPDTQYF. CDR3 bases: TGTGCCAGCAGGTTGGGCCCCGATACGCAGTATTTT.

The V and J genes are TRBV6-6 and TRBJ2-7, with a tentative D call TRBD1 (6 bases). The V end was cut by 6 bases, the J end by 3 bases, with 18 bases between. Germline CDR1 is MNHNY and CDR2 is SVGAGI (reference sequence). This CDR3 is built from 15 residues. The CDR3 DNA reads as TGTGCCAGCAGCCCTCCTACAGGGATCTTCTACGAGCAGTACTTC. Encoded protein: CASSPPTGIFYEQYF.